This section outlines one T cell receptor beta chain sequence together with its context. Its cognate antigen is unknown. The data derive from a study of human T cells and chemical hapten exposure. Overall study findings and caveats: The immune response of these alopecia patients might not match healthy individuals'.

Each CDR3 protein is one row after TCRdb ran MiXCR on the RACE reads. The sample contains approximately 80,000 distinct CDR3 sequences, roughly a tenth of which appear only once. The CDR3 covers 14 residues. The germline V gene has CDR1 LGHNA and CDR2 YNFKEQ. V was pared by 4 bases and J by 1 base, with 11 bases between. Time point in this sample: patch test 2, 6 weeks after DPC sensitization. Sample treatment: therapeutic diphenylcyclopropenone sensitization with weekly scalp DPC. This TCR was sampled from a woman under 40 with alopecia areata. Some clones in this sample may be carry-over from other donors' samples. The material sequenced was whole blood, taken in connection with sensitization to the hapten diphenylcyclopropenone (DPC). The genes are TRBV4-2 and TRBJ2-7; TRBD1 might be the D (6 bases). Here the CDR3 reads CASSLKQGSYEQYF. Here the CDR3 DNA reads TGTGCCAGCAGCCTAAAACAGGGATCCTACGAGCAGTACTTC.